This T cell receptor beta chain was recorded in a study of vaccination effects on CD4 cells after COVID-19 (dated by TCRdb to between 2021 and 2023). Describing the broader study: In the ViraFEST assay, PBMC were stimulated with viral peptide pools, and antigen-specific CD4+ T cell clonotypes were then identified by expansion using TCR sequencing. Samples were taken from three convalescent patients early (day +14) and late (day +241, +227, +161 respectively) after vaccination. Across the study, the median time from the second dose to post-vaccine sampling was 72 days (range 14 to 241). Each well held 2 million to 2.5 million PBMC cultured in IMDM containing roughly 5% human AB serum, 8 to 10 IU/ml IL-2 and gentamicin, along with around 9.1 ug/ml peptides. SARS-CoV-2 spike-specific CD4+ TCR repertoires were compared before and after mRNA vaccination in COVID-19 convalescent patients and in infection-naive vaccine recipients. A total of 10 COVID-19 convalescent patients and a handful of SARS-CoV-2-naive healthy vaccine recipients were included in the full study. The Oncomine TCR Beta short-read assay on an Illumina iSeq 100 was used to sequence cultures from other donors in the study.

After around 11 days of culture, CD4+ T cells were isolated with the EasySep CD4+ T cell isolation kit. Convalescent patients had PCR-confirmed SARS-CoV-2 infection between March and December 2020, before Alpha, Beta and Delta variants emerged in the United States. Each participant received two doses of an mRNA SARS-CoV-2 vaccine, either BNT162b2 or mRNA-1273. On days 3 and 7, half of the culture medium was replaced with fresh IL-2-containing medium. Unless noted otherwise, every peptide stimulation condition was grown in triplicate wells. Using Ficoll-Paque Plus gradient centrifugation, PBMC were separated from whole blood and then either used fresh or cryopreserved at -140C. Genomic DNA was extracted from cultured CD4+ T cells with the QIAamp micro DNA kit. Library prep was done by the immunoSEQ multiplex PCR assay. DNA from the cultured and isolated CD4+ T cells underwent TCR beta CDR3 sequencing. On the authors' methods: Non-productive TCR sequences were removed, reads were trimmed to the CDR3 region, and CDR3s of at least 7 amino acids were retained. The MANAFEST web app was used to pick out antigen-specific clonotypes by comparing their expansion in peptide wells with that in reference cultures. To count as positive, a clone had to show expansion at FDR<0.05 compared with the reference and with all other wells, an odds ratio above 5, and a frequency above 0.1% in two replicate wells. Clonotypes significantly expanded in SARS-CoV-2 spike wells and in at least one common cold coronavirus spike condition were defined as cross-reactive. Levenshtein distance calculated with the stringdist R package was used to assess CDR3 similarity, and unrooted trees were constructed with ape in R 3.6.1. TCRdb's version of the immuneACCESS table is confined to in-frame rearrangements and falls short of the full clone set. An unresolved V gene accounts for under half of the shortfall where checked; the remainder is of unknown origin. V, J and clone size are those of that table, while D and trimming were read from the DNA. Counted in this sample were about 46,000 clones; around 80% of them appeared once. Roughly 5.2% of the sample comes from the top ten.

A word on this clone: Its antigen has not been determined. No clone much larger than this one lies a single base away; base qualities are absent.

Study-wide findings and limitations: Both infection-induced and vaccine-induced clones contracted markedly at late post-vaccination timepoints, which is consistent with waning T cell responses. Among convalescent patients, the spike-reactive repertoire after vaccination was made up mainly of new vaccine-induced clones that were largely distinct from the clones induced by infection. Only a small number of convalescent patients were included, and no early post-infection timepoints were available, which limited the study.

The specimen comprised CD4+ T cells from PBMCs cultured without peptide, sampled after COVID-19 vaccination. This sequence originates from a human donor who had a prior SARS-CoV-2 infection.

Here is the DNA: TGTGCCAGCAGCCAGTACGGACCCGGCGGGGAGCTGTTTTTT. Its protein product is CASSQYGPGGELFF. The chain employs TRBV3-1 (or the pseudogene TRBV3-2) and TRBJ2-2; no D gene can be assigned with confidence. Including the terminal cysteine and phenylalanine, the CDR3 comprises 14 residues. The only DNA kept is the CDR3, 42 bases in frame from the first base. The germline V gene (reference sequence) gives CDR1 as LGHDT and CDR2 as YNNKEL. Trimming takes 3 bases from V and 7 bases from J, and the germline ends sit 12 bases apart.